Listed here are 2 T cell receptor beta chains from one sample, sequenced in a study of graft-versus-host responses after intestinal transplantation. Sequencing used immunoSEQ multiplex PCR; TCRdb keeps in-frame clones, though not all of them. The sample consists of roughly 120,000 clones, approximately 90% of them appearing once. No cognate antigen is known for these TCRs. Sample: unstimulated CD4+ T cells sorted from spleen or lymph node cells, taken before intestinal transplant. These receptors all stem from a human donor who received an intestinal transplant.

The V call is TRBV2, the J call TRBJ2-5; 13 positions agree with TRBD2. Germline V gene lookup returns CDR1 SNHLY and CDR2 FYNNEI. CDR3 length: 15 residues. Trimming at V came to 8 bases and at J to 0 bases, leaving 3 bases not matched to a gene. For the CDR3, the DNA is TGTGCCAGCCGGGGACTAGCGGGGAACCAAGAGACCCAGTACTTC. Translated, it gives CASRGLAGNQETQYF.

This sequence joins TRBV4-1 and TRBJ1-2; weak D call: TRBD1 (5 bases). V lost 0 bases and J 5 bases, leaving 16 bases between the germline ends. This CDR3 is 16 amino acids long. CDR1 and CDR2 (germline): MGHRA, YSYEKL. Written as DNA, the CDR3 is TGCGCCAGCAGCCAAGAGGCAGCAGGGTTGGGGTATGGCTACACCTTC. It yields the protein CASSQEAAGLGYGYTF.